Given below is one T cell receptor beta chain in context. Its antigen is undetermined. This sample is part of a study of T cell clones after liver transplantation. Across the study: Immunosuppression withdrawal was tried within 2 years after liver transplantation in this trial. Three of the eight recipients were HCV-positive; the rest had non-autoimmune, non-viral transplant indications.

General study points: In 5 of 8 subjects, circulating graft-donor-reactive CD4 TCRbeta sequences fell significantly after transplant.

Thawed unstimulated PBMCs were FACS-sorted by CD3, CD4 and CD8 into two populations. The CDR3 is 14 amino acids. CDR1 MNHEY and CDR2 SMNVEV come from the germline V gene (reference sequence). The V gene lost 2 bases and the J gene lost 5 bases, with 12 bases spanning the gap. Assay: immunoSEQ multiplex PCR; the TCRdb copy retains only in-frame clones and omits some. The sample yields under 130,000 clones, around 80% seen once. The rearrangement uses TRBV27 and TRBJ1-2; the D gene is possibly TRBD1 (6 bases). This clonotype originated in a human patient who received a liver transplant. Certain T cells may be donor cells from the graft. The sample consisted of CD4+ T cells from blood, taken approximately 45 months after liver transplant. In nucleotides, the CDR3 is TGTGCCAGCAGTTTAAAAACGACAGGTTATGGCTACACCTTC. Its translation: CASSLKTTGYGYTF.